This T cell receptor beta chain emerged from a study of T cell responses to AZD1222 COVID-19 vaccine. CDR1 MDHEN and CDR2 SYDVKM come from the germline V gene. The CDR3 is made up of 14 amino acids. V gave up 6 bases and J gave up 4 bases; unmatched junction bases: 5. A remark on this clone: This specimen includes other DNA sequences encoding the same CDR3.

Some clones are missing from TCRdb's copy, which holds only in-frame ones; the method was immunoSEQ multiplex PCR. The data contain about 120,000 clones, 85% to 90% of them singletons. This chain links TRBV28 with TRBJ1-5, with 8 bases that match TRBD1. The sequence came from an adult in good health. Sequences were derived from peripheral blood, sampled on day 0 of AZD1222 vaccination. The DNA for the CDR3 is TGTGCCAGCAGAGGACAGGGACCTAATCAGCCCCAGCATTTT. Its protein product is CASRGQGPNQPQHF.